Included here is one TCR beta chain sequence, with context. No antigen is known for it. The sample is drawn from a study of cytomegalovirus exposure and HLA in healthy donors. Study-wide results and caveats: According to a later analysis, most TCR beta chains associated with CMV appeared HLA-restricted. For presence/absence analyses, sequencing depth was assumed to be roughly uniform across donors.

A multiplex PCR was run with 60 Vbeta primers and 13 Jbeta primers. The repertoire was sequenced with immunoSEQ multiplex PCR; TCRdb's copy has only in-frame clones and lacks some. Of about 130,000 clones in the sample, about three quarters are singletons; the top ten hold less than 5%. The CDR3 sequence is 16 residues long. Germline V gives CDR1 LNHDA, CDR2 SQIVND (reference sequence). V lost 2 bases to trimming and J lost 0 bases, with 13 bases between them. At sampling all donors were nominally healthy, likely with unrecorded immune exposures. The chain joins TRBV19 to TRBJ1-2, with D tentatively TRBD1 (5 bases). The specimen sequenced was PBMCs. The receptor's source is a male donor in good health and CMV-seronegative. The chain's CDR3 is CASSISRQIPNYGYTF. The CDR3 DNA is TGTGCCAGTAGTATATCCCGACAGATCCCTAACTATGGCTACACCTTC.